The rows below give T cell receptor beta chains drawn from one sample of a study of cytomegalovirus exposure and HLA in healthy donors. Method: immunoSEQ multiplex PCR; TCRdb's copy keeps in-frame clones and lacks some. Recorded for this sample: about 74,000 clones. Sequencing was carried out using PBMCs. The source of these receptors is a female donor in good health and CMV-seropositive. CDR3s include the opening cysteine and the closing phenylalanine or tryptophan. D genes are given only for firm matches.

v_gene	d_gene	j_gene	CDR3aa	CDR3nt
TRBV18	.	TRBJ2-1	CASSLDQYNEQFF	TGTGCCAGCTCACTAGATCAATACAATGAGCAGTTCTTC
TRBV2	.	TRBJ1-1	CASRPRQMNTEAFF	TGTGCCAGCAGACCTAGACAGATGAACACTGAAGCTTTCTTT
TRBV5-1	.	TRBJ1-1	CASSLAVTGSGTEAFF	TGCGCCAGCAGCTTGGCAGTTACGGGGAGCGGCACTGAAGCTTTCTTT
TRBV5-1	.	TRBJ2-1	CASTGTGTSDEQFF	TGCGCCAGCACCGGGACAGGGACTAGCGATGAGCAGTTCTTC
TRBV18	.	TRBJ1-2	CASSPSAERERGHTF	TGTGCCAGCTCCCCCAGTGCGGAGAGAGAACGTGGCCACACCTTC
TRBV19	TRBD2	TRBJ2-1	CASSVRLAGAENEQFF	TGTGCCAGTAGTGTCCGACTAGCGGGAGCTGAGAATGAGCAGTTCTTC
TRBV4-1	TRBD1	TRBJ2-7	CASRSRDSAYEQYF	TGCGCCAGCAGGAGCCGGGACAGCGCCTACGAGCAGTACTTC
TRBV27	.	TRBJ2-3	CASSFQNTDTQYF	TGTGCCAGCAGCTTCCAGAACACAGATACGCAGTATTTT
TRBV19	TRBD2	TRBJ2-7	CASSFGTSGRYEQYF	TGTGCCAGTAGTTTTGGGACTAGCGGGAGGTACGAGCAGTACTTC
TRBV30	.	TRBJ1-6	CAWKTLPGTSPLHF	TGTGCCTGGAAAACTCTACCGGGAACTTCACCCCTCCACTTT
TRBV2	.	TRBJ2-2	CASSVVRVNTGELFF	TGTGCCAGCAGTGTAGTCAGGGTTAACACCGGGGAGCTGTTTTTT
TRBV18	.	TRBJ1-2	CASSLWDIDGYTF	TGTGCCAGCTCACTATGGGACATCGATGGCTACACCTTC
TRBV27	TRBD1	TRBJ2-7	CASRRGQAYEQYF	TGTGCCAGCAGGCGGGGACAGGCCTACGAGCAGTACTTC
TRBV11-2	.	TRBJ2-5	CASSLTAGAETQYF	TGTGCCAGCAGCTTAACGGCAGGGGCAGAGACCCAGTACTTC
TRBV11-1	TRBD2	TRBJ2-1	CASSRPGWGRAYNEQFF	TGTGCCAGCAGCCGTCCGGGGTGGGGGAGGGCCTACAATGAGCAGTTCTTC
TRBV29-1	TRBD2	TRBJ2-3	CSVDGGGSGRIADTQYF	TGCAGCGTTGACGGGGGGGGAAGCGGGAGAATCGCAGATACGCAGTATTTT
TRBV5-6	.	TRBJ2-7	CASSRGHRSSYEQYF	TGTGCCAGCAGCCGTGGTCACAGAAGCTCCTACGAGCAGTACTTC
TRBV29-1	.	TRBJ2-7	CSVVTGSLYEQYF	TGCAGCGTTGTAACAGGGTCTCTCTACGAGCAGTACTTC
TRBV28	TRBD1	TRBJ2-7	CASQETGATSEQYF	TGTGCCAGCCAAGAGACAGGGGCCACGAGCGAGCAGTACTTC
TRBV28	.	TRBJ1-1	CASSARGNVNTEAFF	TGTGCCAGCAGTGCCCGGGGTAACGTGAACACTGAAGCTTTCTTT
TRBV4-2	.	TRBJ2-7	CASSQDLPSSGLSYEQYF	TGTGCCAGCAGCCAAGATCTCCCGTCCAGCGGACTTTCCTACGAGCAGTACTTC
TRBV9	.	TRBJ1-4	CASSETAINEKLFF	TGTGCCAGCAGCGAGACAGCTATTAATGAAAAACTGTTTTTT
TRBV30	.	TRBJ1-4	CAWGRLEGSEKLFF	TGTGCCTGGGGGAGGCTAGAAGGATCAGAAAAACTGTTTTTT
TRBV18	.	TRBJ1-3	CASSPRSTGQGAGNTIYF	TGTGCCAGCTCACCCCGATCTACAGGGCAAGGAGCTGGAAACACCATATATTTT
TRBV7-9	.	TRBJ1-4	CASSLGAGVHEKLFF	TGTGCCAGCAGCTTAGGGGCCGGGGTCCATGAAAAACTGTTTTTT
TRBV9	.	TRBJ1-1	CASSPSTKTEAFF	TGTGCCAGCAGCCCGTCGACAAAGACTGAAGCTTTCTTT
TRBV6-5	TRBD1	TRBJ2-7	CASRLYGTGAYEQYF	TGTGCCAGCAGACTCTATGGGACAGGAGCCTACGAGCAGTACTTC
TRBV15	.	TRBJ1-1	CATTPTGTDTEAFF	TGTGCCACCACTCCGACAGGAACTGACACTGAAGCTTTCTTT
TRBV6-5	.	TRBJ2-7	CASRTAQISYEQYF	TGTGCCAGTCGGACAGCCCAAATCTCCTACGAGCAGTACTTC
TRBV4-3	TRBD1	TRBJ2-2	CASSTTGGANTGELFF	TGCGCCAGCAGCACTACAGGGGGCGCGAACACCGGGGAGCTGTTTTTT
TRBV18	.	TRBJ1-5	CASSPSTDSQPQHF	TGTGCCAGCTCACCATCGACGGACAGTCAGCCCCAGCATTTT
TRBV4-3	TRBD1	TRBJ1-1	CASSRGQGDVNTEAFF	TGCGCCAGCAGCCGGGGACAGGGGGATGTGAACACTGAAGCTTTCTTT
TRBV4-3	.	TRBJ1-2	CASSQTRGQFNGYTF	TGCGCCAGCAGCCAAACAAGAGGACAGTTTAATGGCTACACCTTC
TRBV6-6	TRBD1	TRBJ1-4	CASSYLGQPNEKLFF	TGTGCCAGCAGTTACCTGGGACAGCCTAATGAAAAACTGTTTTTT
TRBV6-1	.	TRBJ2-5	CASSEAGGRWANYEETQYF	TGTGCCAGCAGTGAAGCGGGAGGCAGGTGGGCTAACTATGAAGAGACCCAGTACTTC
TRBV11-3	.	TRBJ2-7	CASSLGSGEQYF	TGTGCCAGCAGCTTAGGGTCAGGAGAGCAGTACTTC
TRBV9	.	TRBJ1-3	CASSVDSSGNTIYF	TGTGCCAGCAGCGTAGACAGCTCTGGAAACACCATATATTTT
TRBV5-1	.	TRBJ1-4	CASSLARLNEKLFF	TGCGCCAGCAGCTTGGCCCGACTTAATGAAAAACTGTTTTTT
TRBV5-1	TRBD1	TRBJ2-2	CASYGDRVPGELFF	TGCGCCAGCTACGGGGACAGGGTCCCCGGGGAGCTGTTTTTT
TRBV28	.	TRBJ1-5	CASRRPEDNQPQHF	TGTGCCAGCAGGAGACCGGAGGACAATCAGCCCCAGCATTTT
TRBV6-6	TRBD1	TRBJ1-2	CASSATGDGYTF	TGTGCCAGCAGTGCGACAGGGGATGGCTACACCTTC
TRBV10-3	.	TRBJ2-6	CAIARGSGANVLTF	TGTGCCATCGCCCGGGGTTCTGGGGCCAACGTCCTGACTTTC
TRBV27	TRBD1	TRBJ1-2	CASSFLGTGYGYTF	TGTGCCAGCAGTTTTCTCGGGACAGGGTATGGCTACACCTTC
TRBV10-3	TRBD1	TRBJ2-1	CAITRGPQGALDNEQFF	TGTGCCATCACTCGAGGCCCCCAGGGGGCTCTAGACAATGAGCAGTTCTTC
TRBV9	.	TRBJ1-6	CASSVESQGYSPLHF	TGTGCCAGCAGCGTAGAATCACAGGGATATTCACCCCTCCACTTT
TRBV7-2	.	TRBJ1-1	CASAVFQGTEAFF	TGTGCCAGCGCTGTGTTCCAGGGCACTGAAGCTTTCTTT
TRBV7-8	TRBD1	TRBJ1-2	CASSRTGKNYGYTF	TGTGCCAGCAGCCGGACAGGGAAGAACTATGGCTACACCTTC
TRBV5-4	TRBD2	TRBJ2-5	CASSSASGPQETQYF	TGTGCCAGCAGCTCGGCTAGCGGGCCCCAAGAGACCCAGTACTTC
TRBV7-2	TRBD1	TRBJ2-7	CASSNRQGADYEQYF	TGTGCCAGCAGCAACCGACAGGGGGCGGATTACGAGCAGTACTTC
TRBV28	.	TRBJ1-1	CASSFPGGAFF	TGTGCCAGCAGTTTCCCGGGGGGAGCTTTCTTT
TRBV11-3	.	TRBJ2-2	CASSLDGNTGELFF	TGTGCCAGCAGCTTAGACGGGAACACCGGGGAGCTGTTTTTT
TRBV9	.	TRBJ2-7	CASSVEGLGEQYF	TGTGCCAGCAGCGTAGAAGGACTGGGGGAGCAGTACTTC
TRBV28	TRBD1	TRBJ1-1	CATTGTVNTEAFF	TGTGCCACAACCGGGACAGTCAACACTGAAGCTTTCTTT
TRBV18	.	TRBJ1-1	CASSPRTNENTEAFF	TGTGCCAGCTCACCTAGGACAAATGAGAACACTGAAGCTTTCTTT
TRBV6-5	TRBD2	TRBJ2-7	CASSRLREREQYF	TGTGCCAGCAGTCGTCTGCGGGAGCGGGAGCAGTACTTC
TRBV6-4	.	TRBJ2-3	CASSDSHRGTDTQYF	TGTGCCAGCAGTGATTCCCATCGGGGGACAGATACGCAGTATTTT
TRBV6-6	.	TRBJ2-7	CASSTYNYEQYF	TGTGCCAGCAGCACGTACAATTACGAGCAGTACTTC
TRBV29-1	TRBD2	TRBJ2-7	CSVEGERGSSYEQYF	TGCAGCGTTGAAGGTGAGCGGGGGAGCTCCTACGAGCAGTACTTC
TRBV19	TRBD1	TRBJ1-1	CASSSHRGWTEAFF	TGTGCCAGTAGTTCTCACAGGGGATGGACTGAAGCTTTCTTT
TRBV6-5	TRBD1	TRBJ2-2	CASSTGGRELFF	TGTGCCAGCAGCACAGGGGGTCGGGAGCTGTTTTTT